This T cell receptor (beta chain) was profiled in a study of spatial heterogeneity in lung cancer. Overall study findings and caveats: Resection blood, more than follow-up blood, showed ubiquitous expanded tumor TCRs.

TCRdb itself ran the 5' RACE reads through MiXCR, one entry per CDR3 protein. The sample carries about 92,000 distinct CDR3 sequences, 10% to 15% recorded once. This clonotype was counted a few times. Its antigen is undetermined. The CDR3 has 14 amino acids. Trimming stripped 4 bases from V and 0 bases from J, with 7 bases between. The germline V gene encodes CDR1 SGHTA and CDR2 FQGNSA. Time point described: sample taken at primary tumor resection. The cohort: approximately 74 early-stage, untreated non-small cell lung cancer patients. Unsorted samples of tumor, nontumor lung or frozen PBMC had their whole RNA sequenced.

The chain carries TRBV7-2 and TRBJ2-4; possibly TRBD2 for D (5 bases). The TCR originated in a male donor with early-stage non-small cell lung cancer. The material was PBMCs, obtained at surgery. Written as DNA, the CDR3 is TGTGCCAGCAGCTCCGGGAAAGCCAAAAACATTCAGTACTTC. This gives the protein CASSSGKAKNIQYF.